A single T cell receptor (beta chain) is shown here with its context. The ends were cut back, 5 bases at V and 8 bases at J, with 13 bases in the middle. The CDR3 is made up of 12 amino acids. This record belongs to a study of blood T cell repertoires in COVID-19. Study-wide context: Italy, Spain and the United States were the sources of the convalescent and acute COVID-19 samples. PBMCs, B-cell-depleted T cells, or T cells were the source of the cDNA or gDNA that made up the material.

Per the authors' pipeline: Reference gene primer amplification yielded estimated nucleated cell counts. Measured with immunoSEQ multiplex PCR; TCRdb has only the in-frame clones, and not every one. V and J calls and clone size are copied from that table; D and trimming were computed from the DNA. The sample has under 60,000 clones; about four fifths are singletons. The chain carries TRBV12-3 or TRBV12-4 and TRBJ2-7, with D maybe TRBD1 (5 bases). The clonotype originates from a human donor in a cohort sampled during active COVID-19. Sequences were obtained from peripheral blood. The CDR3 coding sequence is TGTGCCAGCAGTACCCAGGGTTCACAGCAGTACTTC. Residues: CASSTQGSQQYF.